This T cell receptor beta chain was observed in a study of blood T cells in healthy people across ages. Whole-study results and caveats: PBMCs went unsorted, and a conclusive naive versus antigen-experienced comparison was therefore prevented. Long-lived and aged donors differed, with more naive CD4+ cells and higher diversity in the long-lived.

With 2 bases removed from V and 9 bases from J, the gap between germline ends came to 17 bases. Per germline, CDR1 SQVTM and CDR2 ANQGSEA. This CDR3 spans 14 amino acids. The people who gave samples were healthy Caucasians from Russia, aged about 6 to 100. The second PCR ran roughly 6 to 11 cycles with a sample-barcoded 5' primer and J-beta primers. TCRdb independently ran MiXCR on the 5' RACE reads; one entry per CDR3 protein. This sample has about 760,000 distinct CDR3 sequences, with roughly 25% found just once. A few counts support this clonotype. Its specificity is not known. The same sample was also used in a study of T cells of mothers and their children.

J is TRBJ2-1 and V is TRBV29-1; perhaps TRBD2 as D (7 bases). Sequencing used blood. The sequence came from a boy younger than 18 in good health. CDR3: CSVEYGGGPIEQFF. The CDR3, as DNA: TGCAGCGTTGAATATGGGGGGGGGCCTATTGAGCAGTTCTTC.